Ten or more counts support the clone carrying this T cell receptor (beta chain). The sample belongs to a study of early T cells in non-severe SARS-CoV-2 infection. This CDR3 is built from 15 residues. Trimming stripped 4 bases from V and 1 base from J, with 12 bases between. Germline CDR1 is SGHRS and CDR2 is YFSETQ. Unique molecular identifiers (one per individual cDNA molecule) were attached. TCRdb reanalysed the 5' RACE reads using MiXCR and keeps one entry per CDR3 protein. The data hold approximately 69,000 distinct CDR3 sequences, with about 12% observed a single time. The sequenced sample consisted of whole blood. The sequence derives from an adult who was a healthcare worker with PCR-confirmed SARS-CoV-2 infection or an uninfected control (not recorded which). V gene TRBV5-1 combines with J gene TRBJ2-1; D is unresolved. CDR3 region: CASSPIPGSYNEQFF. The CDR3 region has the DNA TGCGCCAGCAGCCCTATCCCCGGATCCTACAATGAGCAGTTCTTC.